This T cell receptor beta chain is from a study of T cell responses to AZD1222 COVID-19 vaccine. Study-level results: Nearly half of spike-specific TCRs reportedly go after variant regions that carry no mutations. CD4 TCRs associated with vaccination spanned spike, dominating at 160-218 and 743-854.

Measured with immunoSEQ multiplex PCR; TCRdb has only the in-frame clones, and not every one. This sample carries about 150,000 clones, 85% of them seen once, and the ten largest clones take 7.9%. Trimming took off 4 bases at V and 10 bases at J, with 20 bases between the two ends. The CDR3 runs to 15 residues. In its sample, this clone was seen a few times. Its antigen remains unknown. This clonotype originated in an adult who received the MenACWY meningococcal vaccine as a control. Source: peripheral blood, taken 28 days after the second dose of the MenACWY control vaccine. This rearrangement joins TRBV23-1 to TRBJ1-5; D may be TRBD1 (5 bases). TRBV23-1 is given ORF status, its function remaining uncertain. The CDR3 nucleotides are TGCGCCAGCAGTCCCCGCAGGGTAAGGTATTGTCCCCAGCATTTT. The encoded protein is CASSPRRVRYCPQHF.